Described below is a single TCR beta chain sequence and its context. This sample was taken from a study of technical replicates of blood from several donors. The table came from immunoSEQ multiplex PCR; TCRdb's copy has only in-frame clones and leaves some out. The table includes tens of thousands of clones, approximately 94% detected once. This clonotype originated in a human donor in good health. The sample consisted of T cells isolated from PBMCs.

CDR3 bases: TGTGCCAGCAGCTTAGGACTAGCGGGACTCCAAGAGACCCAGTACTTC. It encodes CASSLGLAGLQETQYF. The V and J genes are TRBV11-1 and TRBJ2-5; 11 bases match TRBD2. With 1 base clipped from V and 1 base from J, the junction kept 2 bases outside the gene matches. The CDR3 extends over 16 amino acids. In germline, CDR1 is SGHAT, CDR2 FQDESV (reference sequence).